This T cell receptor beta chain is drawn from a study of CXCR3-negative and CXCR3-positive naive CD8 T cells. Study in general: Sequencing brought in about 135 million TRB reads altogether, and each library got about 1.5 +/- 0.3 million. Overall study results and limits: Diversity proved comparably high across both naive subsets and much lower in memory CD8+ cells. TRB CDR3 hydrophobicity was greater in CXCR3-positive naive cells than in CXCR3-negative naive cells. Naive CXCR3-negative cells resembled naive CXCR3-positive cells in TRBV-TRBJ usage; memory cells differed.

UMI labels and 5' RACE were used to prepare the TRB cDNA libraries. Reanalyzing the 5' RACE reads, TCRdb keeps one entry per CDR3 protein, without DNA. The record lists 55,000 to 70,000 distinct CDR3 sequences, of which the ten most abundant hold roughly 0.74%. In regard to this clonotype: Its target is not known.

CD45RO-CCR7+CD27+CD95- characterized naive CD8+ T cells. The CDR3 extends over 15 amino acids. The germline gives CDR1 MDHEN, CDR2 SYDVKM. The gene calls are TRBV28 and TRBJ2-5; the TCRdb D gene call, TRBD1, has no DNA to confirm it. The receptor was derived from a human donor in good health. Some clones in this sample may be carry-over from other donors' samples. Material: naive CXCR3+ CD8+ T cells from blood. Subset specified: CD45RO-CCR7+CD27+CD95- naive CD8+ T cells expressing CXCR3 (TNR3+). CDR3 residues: CASSSMTAYQETQYF.